These T cell receptor beta chains were read from a single sample in a study of a mutant IDH1 vaccine in newly diagnosed glioma. These receptors' targets are unknown. The protocol was immunoSEQ multiplex PCR, while the TCRdb copy is restricted to in-frame clones and leaves out a portion. The data contain some 60,000 clones, roughly 76% of them singletons. The specimen comprised PBMCs, sampled from a glioma patient whose treatment included an IDH1 peptide vaccine. These receptor sequences come from a man between 40 and 49 years old with glioma. Both conserved end residues are part of each CDR3. A D gene is named only where the DNA matches it firmly. Clone size appears in some rows only: once, few, many, or a class for an expanded clone.

D,J,V,size,CDR3,DNA
TRBD1,TRBJ2-7,TRBV11-3,NA,CASSPTDRPYEQYF,TGTGCCAGTAGCCCAACGGACAGGCCCTACGAGCAGTACTTC
NA,TRBJ1-5,TRBV19,few,CASSIAGVNQPQHF,TGTGCCAGTAGTATTGCGGGGGTCAATCAGCCCCAGCATTTT
TRBD2,TRBJ2-1,TRBV7-3,NA,CASSSGTSGRVGYNEQFF,TGTGCCAGCAGCTCCGGGACTAGCGGGAGAGTGGGCTACAATGAGCAGTTCTTC
NA,TRBJ1-1,TRBV7-9,NA,CASSLAPGHGTEAFF,TGTGCCAGCAGCTTAGCCCCAGGGCATGGCACTGAAGCTTTCTTT
TRBD1,TRBJ2-3,TRBV25-1,few,CASSESAGGSSDTQYF,TGTGCCAGCAGTGAATCGGCAGGGGGTTCCTCAGATACGCAGTATTTT
NA,TRBJ1-1,TRBV4-3,NA,CASSQHTGITEAFF,TGCGCCAGCAGTCAACATACAGGGATAACTGAAGCTTTCTTT
TRBD2,TRBJ2-5,TRBV28,NA,CASSTIAGSIAQYF,TGTGCCAGCAGTACCATAGCGGGGTCCATCGCCCAGTACTTC
TRBD2,TRBJ2-7,TRBV5-6,NA,CASSLPGSGGVYEQYF,TGTGCCAGCAGCTTGCCTGGTAGCGGGGGGGTCTACGAGCAGTACTTC
TRBD1,TRBJ1-2,TRBV18,NA,CASSPRTTGAPKDYTF,TGTGCCAGCTCACCGAGGACCACAGGGGCGCCTAAAGACTACACCTTC
NA,TRBJ2-3,TRBV7-2,few,CASSYRDSTTDTQYF,TGTGCCAGCAGCTACCGGGACTCGACCACAGATACGCAGTATTTT
NA,TRBJ1-2,TRBV4-1,NA,CASKVNPANYGYTF,TGCGCCAGCAAGGTTAATCCAGCTAACTATGGCTACACCTTC
NA,TRBJ2-7,TRBV7-8,NA,CASSLGGPRGEQYF,TGTGCCAGCAGCTTAGGGGGACCACGGGGCGAGCAGTACTTC
NA,TRBJ2-1,TRBV7-9,NA,CASSLAGYSYNEQFF,TGTGCCAGCAGCTTAGCGGGGTACTCCTACAATGAGCAGTTCTTC
TRBD1,TRBJ1-2,TRBV6-6,once,CASSLRQGLGGYTF,TGTGCCAGCAGTTTAAGACAGGGATTGGGAGGCTACACCTTC
TRBD2,TRBJ2-1,TRBV10-3,NA,CAIRGLAGVYNEQFF,TGTGCCATCAGGGGACTAGCGGGGGTGTACAATGAGCAGTTCTTC
TRBD2,TRBJ2-1,TRBV19,NA,CASSMSAGFYNEQFF,TGTGCCAGTAGTATGTCAGCGGGATTCTACAATGAGCAGTTCTTC
NA,TRBJ1-4,TRBV27,NA,CASGDYDSTNEKLFF,TGTGCCAGCGGCGACTACGATTCAACTAATGAAAAACTGTTTTTT
TRBD1,TRBJ1-2,TRBV10-2,NA,CASSESTLRTGGGYTF,TGCGCCAGCAGTGAGTCGACTCTTAGGACAGGGGGTGGCTACACCTTC
NA,TRBJ2-1,TRBV28,NA,CASPPAGGREPHHNEQFF,TGTGCCAGCCCGCCCGCCGGCGGGCGGGAACCGCATCACAATGAGCAGTTCTTC
NA,TRBJ2-7,TRBV5-1,NA,CASSLEQTYEQYF,TGCGCCAGCAGCTTGGAGCAAACCTACGAGCAGTACTTC
TRBD1,TRBJ1-2,TRBV30,once,CAWSPLTGDYGYTF,TGTGCCTGGAGTCCTCTCACAGGGGACTATGGCTACACCTTC
TRBD1,TRBJ1-2,TRBV7-8,NA,CASSLNRGNYGYTF,TGTGCCAGCAGCTTAAACAGGGGTAACTATGGCTACACCTTC
TRBD2,TRBJ2-1,TRBV29-1,NA,CSGTSSDPSSYNEQFF,TGCAGCGGGACTAGCTCGGATCCTAGCTCCTACAATGAGCAGTTCTTC
NA,TRBJ1-5,TRBV30,few,CAWSSGAGEPQHF,TGTGCCTGGAGTTCTGGGGCCGGAGAGCCCCAGCATTTT
TRBD2,TRBJ2-5,TRBV30,NA,CAWSLTRTSGRLTPETQYF,TGTGCCTGGAGTCTTACCAGAACTAGCGGGAGGCTGACACCAGAGACCCAGTACTTC
NA,TRBJ1-5,TRBV19,NA,CASSSTLIQPQHF,TGTGCCAGTAGTTCTACCTTGATTCAGCCCCAGCATTTT
NA,TRBJ1-2,TRBV7-9,NA,CASIRTGPLGGYTF,TGTGCCAGCATCCGCACCGGGCCCCTTGGGGGCTACACCTTC
NA,TRBJ2-5,TRBV28,NA,CASASNAETQYF,TGTGCCAGCGCATCGAACGCGGAGACCCAGTACTTC
NA,TRBJ2-2,TRBV9,NA,CASSVALGAGNTGELFF,TGTGCCAGCAGCGTAGCTTTGGGGGCCGGGAACACCGGGGAGCTGTTTTTT
NA,TRBJ1-3,TRBV5-5,NA,CASSLAAGAYSGNTIYF,TGTGCCAGCAGCTTGGCGGCAGGGGCCTACTCTGGAAACACCATATATTTT
TRBD2,TRBJ2-2,TRBV28,NA,CASSRGGVSTGELFF,TGTGCCAGCAGTCGTGGGGGGGTATCGACCGGGGAGCTGTTTTTT
NA,TRBJ1-2,TRBV4-2,NA,CASSQAPGSGYTF,TGTGCCAGCAGCCAAGCCCCAGGGAGCGGCTATACCTTC
TRBD1,TRBJ1-2,TRBV11-2,NA,CASSAPLPGTGLSPTF,TGTGCCAGCAGCGCACCTCTCCCCGGGACAGGGTTGTCTCCCACCTTC
NA,TRBJ1-3,TRBV19,once,CASIPQSSGNTIYF,TGTGCCAGTATTCCCCAGAGCTCTGGAAACACCATATATTTT
TRBD1,TRBJ1-2,TRBV2,NA,CASPGGQGNLYGYTF,TGTGCCAGCCCGGGAGGACAGGGGAACCTCTATGGCTACACCTTC
NA,TRBJ2-7,TRBV7-2,NA,CASSRAGGVYEQYF,TGTGCCAGCAGCCGTGCGGGTGGGGTCTACGAGCAGTACTTC
NA,TRBJ2-1,TRBV30,NA,CAWSAGREQFF,TGTGCCTGGAGCGCGGGCCGTGAGCAGTTCTTC
NA,TRBJ2-7,TRBV27,NA,CASRTLGNSYEQYF,TGTGCCAGCAGAACGCTAGGCAACTCCTACGAGCAGTACTTC
NA,TRBJ1-2,TRBV7-9,NA,CASSLTDNPAYGYTF,TGTGCCAGCAGCTTAACCGACAACCCGGCCTATGGCTACACCTTC
TRBD1,TRBJ1-4,TRBV4-1,NA,CASSQTGGKDEKLFF,TGCGCCAGCAGCCAGACAGGGGGGAAGGATGAAAAACTGTTTTTT
NA,TRBJ2-3,TRBV11-2,NA,CASSHNRQNTQYF,TGTGCCAGCAGCCATAACCGACAGAATACGCAGTATTTT
NA,TRBJ1-2,TRBV27,few,CASSLQQGFGYTF,TGTGCCAGCAGTTTACAACAGGGATTTGGCTACACCTTC
TRBD2,TRBJ2-7,TRBV5-1,NA,CASSLRASGRNYEQYF,TGCGCCAGCAGCTTGAGGGCAAGCGGGAGGAACTACGAGCAGTACTTC
NA,TRBJ2-2,TRBV2,NA,CASRIRDTGELFF,TGTGCCAGCAGAATCAGGGATACCGGGGAGCTGTTTTTT
TRBD2,TRBJ2-7,TRBV29-1,NA,CSVLTSEPSYEQYF,TGCAGCGTATTGACTAGCGAGCCCTCCTACGAGCAGTACTTC
NA,TRBJ1-2,TRBV21-1,NA,CASSSPRGLGDYGYTF,TGTGCCAGCAGCTCCCCCCGGGGGTTGGGGGACTATGGCTACACCTTC
NA,TRBJ1-3,TRBV5-6,NA,CASSPGPTSGNTIYF,TGTGCCAGCAGCCCGGGGCCCACCTCTGGAAACACCATATATTTT
NA,TRBJ2-5,TRBV11-2,NA,CASSLLAGVRQETQYF,TGTGCCAGCAGCTTATTGGCAGGGGTGCGTCAAGAGACCCAGTACTTC